The 2 T cell receptor beta chains in this list originate from one sample, sequenced in a study of OX40 agonist ivuxolimab in advanced cancers. Measured with immunoSEQ multiplex PCR; TCRdb has only the in-frame clones, and not every one. The data contain some 74,000 clones, about nine tenths of them singletons. Sequencing used CD4+ or CD8+ T cells sorted from blood, obtained in a trial of the OX40 agonist ivuxolimab. All receptors come from an adult with an advanced solid tumor such as melanoma, head and neck, liver or kidney cancer.

This clone is a singleton in its sample. The J gene is TRBJ2-2, the V gene TRBV11-3, with D hard to call. CDR3 length: 14 amino acids. Germline V gives CDR1 SGHNT, CDR2 YENEEA. V lost 5 bases to trimming and J lost 0 bases, with 7 bases between them. The CDR3 region has the DNA TGTGCCAGCAGCGCTTATACGAACACCGGGGAGCTGTTTTTT. This translates into CASSAYTNTGELFF.

The chain is built from TRBV10-3 and TRBJ2-3; D possibly corresponds to TRBD2 (5 bases). Germline lookup yields CDR1 ENHRY and CDR2 SYGVKD. The germline V and J ends were trimmed by 0 bases and 1 base, with 17 bases remaining between them. This CDR3 comprises 18 residues. The CDR3 DNA follows: TGTGCCATCAGTGAGTCAGGTTTGGTCCGGCGGGGCACAGATACGCAGTATTTT. It yields the protein CAISESGLVRRGTDTQYF.